The present TCR beta chain was sequenced within a study of blood T cell repertoires in COVID-19 (dated by TCRdb to the early 2020s). Context from the whole study: Collaborator samples came from the United States, Italy and Spain and covered acute and convalescent phases of COVID-19. The material from the prospective study consisted of cDNA or gDNA derived from T cells, B-cell-depleted T cells, or PBMCs. Deeply sampled blood TCRbeta repertoires from subjects exposed to, actively infected with, or recovered from COVID-19 were included in the dataset. The repertoires were released in a freely available public database meant as a resource for research on the immune response to SARS-CoV-2. Samples came from the ongoing ImmuneRACE study (first 160 participants) plus 1,254 subjects from 6 global collaborators. Sample metadata almost always included a de-identified subject ID, COVID-19 status, age in years and sex. Where available, HLA class I and class II types were obtained from metadata supplied by the sample provider rather than from assay-based typing. Study-wide findings and limitations: Clinical and demographic metadata were provided uncurated, with the amount varying by source and participant.

TCRbeta CDR3 regions were amplified from genomic DNA using the immunoSEQ Assay, a bias-controlled multiplex PCR. Per the authors' processing: The number of nucleated cells in each sample was estimated from the amplification of reference gene primers within the assay. To quantify the absolute abundance of each unique TCRbeta CDR3 rearrangement, sequence reads were collapsed and filtered. Productive Simpson clonality was computed per sample as the square root of Simpson's diversity index over productive rearrangements. TCRdb mirrors the immuneACCESS table, restricted to in-frame sequences. Some clones are absent from its copies; in checked studies, under half trace to an unresolved V gene, and the reason for the others is unknown. For V, J and clone size, that table is used; D and trimming come from the DNA. The sample table lists a few hundred thousand clones, roughly four fifths of them with a count of one. Around 16% of the sample is in the top ten clones.

Participants in the prospective study were enrolled through a virtual design, were aged roughly 18 to 95 years, and lived in roughly 25 United States geographic areas. Cohort assignment in the prospective study relied on participant-reported clinical history from a screening survey and a study questionnaire. Recovered participants in ImmuneRACE Cohort 3 were defined by two consecutive negative NP/OP PCR tests, clearance by a healthcare professional, or resolution of symptoms. Each participant in the prospective study had whole blood, serum and a nasopharyngeal or oropharyngeal swab collected by mobile phlebotomists. Over a roughly 2-month period, participants in the prospective study had the option of providing additional blood draws and questionnaires. Before DNA extraction, blood samples from the prospective study were shipped at room temperature or frozen. Notes on this clone: Its antigen is currently not known. Base qualities were left out, and no much larger clone turns up one base away.

This receptor was obtained from a man in his forties or fifties who had recovered from COVID-19. Sequences were obtained from PBMCs or T cells enriched from blood (not recorded which).

The CDR3 region: CASRKTGGGNQPQHF. The DNA sequence is given as TGTGCCAGCAGAAAAACAGGGGGCGGCAATCAGCCCCAGCATTTT. Here the chain combines TRBV6-5 and TRBJ1-5, with TRBD1 matching 9 junction bases. The V end gives up 6 bases and the J end 2 bases, leaving 5 bases in the junction not matched to a gene. From the cysteine up to the phenylalanine, the CDR3 has a length of 15 residues. The DNA shown is the 45-base CDR3, in frame from base 1. CDR1 and CDR2 are drawn from the germline V gene: MNHEY, SVGAGI.